This is a list of T cell receptor beta chains from one sample in a study of T cells in tuberculosis. The assay was immunoSEQ multiplex PCR, and TCRdb's table has in-frame clones only and misses some. The profile covers tens of thousands of clones, with about 94% appearing a single time and about 7.5% taken by the ten largest. Source material: PBMCs. These receptors all come from a donor between 10 and 35 years old with latent tuberculosis or without tuberculosis infection. Each CDR3 is given with its conserved first and last residue. D genes are given only for firm matches. The size entry is marked missing in some rows and otherwise reads once, few, many or a size class.

CDR3 | DNA | J | V | size | D
CASSYQGRAEDTEAFF | TGTGCCAGCAGTTACCAGGGGAGGGCGGAGGACACTGAAGCTTTCTTT | TRBJ1-1 | TRBV6-5 | - | -
CASSPGAGTGELFF | TGTGCCAGCAGTCCAGGGGCGGGTACCGGGGAGCTGTTTTTT | TRBJ2-2 | TRBV25-1 | - | -
CASSLGQGNQPQHF | TGTGCCAGCAGCTTGGGACAGGGGAATCAGCCCCAGCATTTT | TRBJ1-5 | TRBV7-6 | - | TRBD1
CASSHGGAGKSYGYTF | TGTGCCAGCAGCCACGGGGGGGCGGGGAAAAGCTATGGCTACACCTTC | TRBJ1-2 | TRBV6-6 | - | -
CSVDQTGVSFGYTF | TGCAGCGTCGACCAGACAGGGGTTTCTTTTGGCTACACCTTC | TRBJ1-2 | TRBV29-1 | - | TRBD1
CSALQGNGYTF | TGCAGTGCTTTACAGGGAAATGGCTACACCTTC | TRBJ1-2 | TRBV20-1 | - | -
CASSPGSGRNEKLFF | TGTGCCAGCAGCCCTGGGTCAGGTCGTAATGAAAAACTGTTTTTT | TRBJ1-4 | TRBV7-6 | - | -
CASSLGGHTEAFF | TGTGCCAGCAGCTTAGGTGGGCACACTGAAGCTTTCTTT | TRBJ1-1 | TRBV7-3 | - | -
CASSIWAGYNQPQHF | TGTGCCAGTAGTATTTGGGCGGGATACAATCAGCCCCAGCATTTT | TRBJ1-5 | TRBV19 | - | -
CASSDRTGIQPQHF | TGTGCCAGCAGCGACCGGACAGGGATTCAGCCCCAGCATTTT | TRBJ1-5 | TRBV4-2 | once | TRBD1
CATSRGLNSPLHF | TGTGCCACCAGCAGGGGGCTCAATTCACCCCTCCACTTT | TRBJ1-6 | TRBV15 | few | -
CASSSPDSPNQPQHF | TGTGCCAGCAGCTCACCAGACAGCCCCAATCAGCCCCAGCATTTT | TRBJ1-5 | TRBV9 | few | -
CASSVGTPTEAFF | TGTGCCAGCAGCGTAGGCACTCCCACTGAAGCTTTCTTT | TRBJ1-1 | TRBV9 | - | -
CASSFGQGETGELFF | TGTGCCAGCAGCTTCGGACAGGGAGAAACCGGGGAGCTGTTTTTT | TRBJ2-2 | TRBV11-3 | - | TRBD1
CASSGTDPYEKLFF | TGTGCCAGCAGTGGGACAGACCCATATGAAAAACTGTTTTTT | TRBJ1-4 | TRBV25-1 | once | -
CASRATSDLLPGEQYF | TGTGCCAGCAGGGCTACTAGCGATCTCCTTCCAGGCGAGCAGTACTTC | TRBJ2-7 | TRBV7-2 | - | TRBD2
CASSLEGEGYTF | TGTGCCAGCAGCTTGGAGGGGGAAGGCTACACCTTC | TRBJ1-2 | TRBV5-4 | once | -
CASSSTGKGAQPQHF | TGTGCCAGCAGTTCCACAGGGAAGGGGGCCCAGCCCCAGCATTTT | TRBJ1-5 | TRBV27 | - | TRBD1
CASSKTGHEQYF | TGTGCCAGCAGTAAGACAGGGCACGAGCAGTACTTC | TRBJ2-7 | TRBV27 | - | TRBD1
CASQKGQVALTGELFF | TGTGCCAGTCAAAAAGGACAGGTGGCCCTCACCGGGGAGCTGTTTTTT | TRBJ2-2 | TRBV19 | - | TRBD1
CASSPGQGARSNPEAFF | TGCGCCAGCAGCCCCGGACAGGGGGCGAGAAGTAACCCTGAAGCTTTCTTT | TRBJ1-1 | TRBV5-1 | - | TRBD1
CAWSVERATDTQYF | TGTGCCTGGAGTGTGGAGCGGGCCACAGATACGCAGTATTTT | TRBJ2-3 | TRBV30 | - | -
CSVPGASEQYF | TGCAGCGTTCCCGGAGCATCCGAGCAGTACTTC | TRBJ2-7 | TRBV29-1 | - | -
CASSGQGDQPQHF | TGTGCCAGCTCTGGACAGGGTGATCAGCCCCAGCATTTT | TRBJ1-5 | TRBV18 | - | TRBD1
CASSLGTGFYTF | TGTGCCAGCAGCTTAGGGACAGGTTTCTACACCTTC | TRBJ1-2 | TRBV7-3 | - | TRBD1
CAISDTLASGGHNEQFF | TGTGCCATCAGTGATACCCTTGCTAGCGGGGGCCACAATGAGCAGTTCTTC | TRBJ2-1 | TRBV10-3 | - | TRBD2
CASSVIGQSRANVLTF | TGTGCCAGCAGCGTCATAGGACAAAGTCGGGCCAACGTCCTGACTTTC | TRBJ2-6 | TRBV12-1 | - | -
CASATTGGVAEAFF | TGTGCCAGCGCCACGACAGGGGGAGTCGCTGAAGCTTTCTTT | TRBJ1-1 | TRBV6-1 | once | TRBD1
CASSLGQGLLGSYEQYF | TGTGCCAGCAGCTTGGGACAAGGCCTCCTCGGCTCCTACGAGCAGTACTTC | TRBJ2-7 | TRBV7-9 | - | -
CATSRDLTGATEAFF | TGTGCCACCAGCAGAGATCTAACAGGGGCCACTGAAGCTTTCTTT | TRBJ1-1 | TRBV15 | - | TRBD1
CASSEDRGHNNYGYTF | TGTGCCAGCAGTGAAGACAGGGGACACAATAACTATGGCTACACCTTC | TRBJ1-2 | TRBV2 | - | TRBD1
CAISESLGQGIPSFYEQYF | TGTGCCATCAGTGAGTCTCTGGGACAGGGAATCCCCTCATTCTACGAGCAGTACTTC | TRBJ2-7 | TRBV10-3 | - | TRBD1
CASSAGLGNQPQHF | TGTGCCAGCAGTGCAGGGTTAGGCAATCAGCCCCAGCATTTT | TRBJ1-5 | TRBV28 | once | -
CAWSEGQGQGGYTF | TGTGCCTGGAGTGAAGGACAGGGGCAGGGTGGCTACACCTTC | TRBJ1-2 | TRBV30 | - | TRBD1
CAISESGGGTDTQYF | TGTGCCATCAGTGAGTCAGGGGGGGGCACAGATACGCAGTATTTT | TRBJ2-3 | TRBV10-3 | - | -
CASSLARDRGGTNEKLFF | TGTGCCAGCAGCTTAGCGAGGGACAGGGGAGGAACTAATGAAAAACTGTTTTTT | TRBJ1-4 | TRBV7-9 | - | TRBD1
CASSLDRGDSLTPYGNQPQHF | TGTGCCAGCAGCTTAGACAGGGGGGATTCCTTAACCCCGTATGGCAATCAGCCCCAGCATTTT | TRBJ1-5 | TRBV7-8 | - | TRBD1
CASRSILAGGPGEQFF | TGTGCCAGCAGGAGTATCTTAGCGGGGGGGCCGGGAGAGCAGTTCTTC | TRBJ2-1 | TRBV11-2 | - | TRBD2
CASSVDVRVKTGELFF | TGTGCCAGCAGTGTAGATGTCAGGGTGAAGACCGGGGAGCTGTTTTTT | TRBJ2-2 | TRBV2 | once | -